This TCR beta chain was found in a study of blood T cell repertoires in COVID-19 (dated by TCRdb to the early 2020s). Turning to the overall study: Collaborator samples came from the United States, Italy and Spain and covered acute and convalescent phases of COVID-19. Nearly every sample came with metadata listing a de-identified subject ID, COVID-19 status, age in years and sex. Deeply sampled blood TCRbeta repertoires from subjects exposed to, actively infected with, or recovered from COVID-19 were included in the dataset. The repertoires were released in a freely available public database meant as a resource for research on the immune response to SARS-CoV-2. The prospective study material was composed of cDNA or gDNA derived from T cells, B-cell-depleted T cells, or PBMCs. Where available, HLA class I and class II types were obtained from metadata supplied by the sample provider rather than from assay-based typing. Samples were obtained from the ongoing ImmuneRACE study (first 160 participants) and from about 1,300 subjects provided by 6 global collaborators.

This clone was detected a few times. Its specific antigen is unknown. Base quality data are lacking; no much larger clone is found one base away. At the junction V is shortened by 5 bases and J by 3 bases; bases outside the gene matches: 6. CDR1 LNHDA and CDR2 SQIVND are derived from the germline V gene (reference sequence). The CDR3 runs 14 residues from the cysteine to the phenylalanine. Only CDR3 DNA is held: 42 bases, read in frame from base 1. TCRbeta CDR3 regions were amplified from genomic DNA using the immunoSEQ Assay, a bias-controlled multiplex PCR. Per the original workflow: Nucleated cell counts per sample were estimated from amplification of reference gene primers within the assay. To quantify the absolute abundance of each unique TCRbeta CDR3 rearrangement, sequence reads were collapsed and filtered. For each sample, productive Simpson clonality was calculated as the square root of Simpson's diversity index over productive rearrangements. Here the immuneACCESS table is served through TCRdb, limited to in-frame sequences with V and J called. Missing clones are a known gap in these copies; in checked studies unresolved V genes cover under half, and the rest lacks a known reason. V and J calls and clone size are those listed in that table; D and trimming were worked out from the DNA. Present in this sample are roughly 150,000 clones, approximately 84% of which were seen just once. The ten largest clones add up to under 9.5% of the sample.

Collaborating institutions collected whole blood in K2EDTA tubes following their own protocols. For TCRbeta analysis, collaborator samples were shipped as frozen whole blood, as isolated PBMCs, or as DNA extracted from either sample type. Findings and caveats that apply to the study as a whole: The amount of clinical and demographic metadata varied by source and participant and was provided uncurated.

The chain couples TRBV19 to TRBJ2-7; 8 middle bases align to TRBD1. The sample comprised peripheral blood. The sequence was collected from a human donor in a cohort sampled during active COVID-19. This receptor has the CDR3 CASSYDRGSYEQYF. The DNA sequence is TGTGCCAGTAGTTACGACAGGGGTAGCTACGAGCAGTACTTC.